The present T cell receptor (beta chain) was sequenced within a study of blood T cell repertoires in COVID-19. Study summary: The origin of the acute and convalescent COVID-19 samples was the United States, Italy and Spain. From T cells, B-cell-depleted T cells, or PBMCs came the material, which was cDNA or gDNA.

Original methodology: Estimates of nucleated cell counts were drawn from the amplification of reference gene primers. Some clones are missing from TCRdb's copy, which holds only in-frame ones; the method was immunoSEQ multiplex PCR. V and J calls and clone size come straight from that table; D and trimming were deduced from the DNA. The table has around 79,000 clones, about 83% seen once. This clone was detected a few times. Trimming at V came to 4 bases and at J to 5 bases, leaving 7 bases not matched to a gene. Germline CDR1 reads SGHNT; CDR2 reads YYREEE (reference sequence). This CDR3 is built from 15 residues.

The clonotype originates from a woman aged 60-75 years with acute or convalescent COVID-19. The specimen sequenced was peripheral blood. The V gene is TRBV5-4, the J gene TRBJ1-2, with TRBD1 matching 11 bases. In nucleotides, the CDR3 is TGTGCCAGCAGCCTAATCGGGACAGGGGGGTATGGCTACACCTTC. Protein sequence: CASSLIGTGGYGYTF.